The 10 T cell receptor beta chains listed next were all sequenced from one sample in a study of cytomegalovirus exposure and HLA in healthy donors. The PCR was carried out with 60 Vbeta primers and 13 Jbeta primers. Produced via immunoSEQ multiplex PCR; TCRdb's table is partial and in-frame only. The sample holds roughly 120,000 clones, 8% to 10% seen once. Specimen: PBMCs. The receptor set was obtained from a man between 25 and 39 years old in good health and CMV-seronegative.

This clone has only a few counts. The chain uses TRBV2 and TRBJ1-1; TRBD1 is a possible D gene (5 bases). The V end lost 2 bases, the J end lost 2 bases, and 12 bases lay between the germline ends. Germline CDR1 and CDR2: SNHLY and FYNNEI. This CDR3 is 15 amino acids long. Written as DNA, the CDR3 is TGTGCCAGCAGTGAATCCCAGGGATATAACACTGAAGCTTTCTTT. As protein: CASSESQGYNTEAFF.

The CDR3 sequence is CASSLGVGGTYEQYF. In DNA form, the CDR3 reads TGCGCCAGCAGCTTGGGGGTTGGAGGGACCTACGAGCAGTACTTC. The V gene is TRBV5-1, the J gene TRBJ2-7; a possible D gene is TRBD2 (6 bases). V lost 0 bases, J lost 2 bases, and 12 bases lay in between. This CDR3 region has 15 residues. Germline V CDR1 and CDR2: SGHRS, YFSETQ. The full variable domain, its missing parts supplied by reference TRBV5-1 and TRBJ2-7, is KAGVTQTPRYLIKTRGQQVTLSCSPISGHRSVSWYQQTPGQGLQFLFEYFSETQRNKGNFPGRFSGRQFSNSRSEMNVSTLELGDSALYLCASSLGVGGTYEQYFGPGTRLTVT.

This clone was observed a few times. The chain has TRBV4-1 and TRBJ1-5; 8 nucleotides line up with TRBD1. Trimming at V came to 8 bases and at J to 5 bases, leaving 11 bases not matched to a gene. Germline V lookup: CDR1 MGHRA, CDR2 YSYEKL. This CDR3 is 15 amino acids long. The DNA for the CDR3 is TGCGCCAGCTCCACATGGACAGGGACCGATCAGCCCCAGCATTTT. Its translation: CASSTWTGTDQPQHF.

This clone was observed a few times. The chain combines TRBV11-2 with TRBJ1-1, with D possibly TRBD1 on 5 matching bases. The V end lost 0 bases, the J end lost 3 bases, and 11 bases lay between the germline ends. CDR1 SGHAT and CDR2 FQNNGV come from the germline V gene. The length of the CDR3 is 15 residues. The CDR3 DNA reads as TGTGCCAGCAGCTTAGACGCAGGGTTGTACACTGAAGCTTTCTTT. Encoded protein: CASSLDAGLYTEAFF.

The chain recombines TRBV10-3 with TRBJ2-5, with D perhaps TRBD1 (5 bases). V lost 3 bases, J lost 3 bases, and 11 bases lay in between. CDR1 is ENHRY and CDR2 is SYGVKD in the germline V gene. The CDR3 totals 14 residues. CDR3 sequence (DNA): TGTGCCATCAGTGAAGGGGCAGGAAAAGAGACCCAGTACTTC. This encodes CAISEGAGKETQYF.

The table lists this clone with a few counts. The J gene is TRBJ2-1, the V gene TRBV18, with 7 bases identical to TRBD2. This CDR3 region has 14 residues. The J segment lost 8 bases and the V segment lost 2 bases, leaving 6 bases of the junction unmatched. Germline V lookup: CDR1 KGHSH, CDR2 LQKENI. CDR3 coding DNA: TGTGCCAGCTCACCATGGGAGGGCCAAGATGAGCAGTTCTTC. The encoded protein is CASSPWEGQDEQFF.

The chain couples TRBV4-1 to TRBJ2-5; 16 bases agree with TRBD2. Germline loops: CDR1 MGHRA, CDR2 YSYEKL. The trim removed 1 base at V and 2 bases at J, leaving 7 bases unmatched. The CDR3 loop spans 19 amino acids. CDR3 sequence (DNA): TGCGCCAGCAGCCAAGCCGGGACTAGCGGGGGGGCCCCTCAAGAGACCCAGTACTTC. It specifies CASSQAGTSGGAPQETQYF.

CDR3 sequence: CASSPGQNYEQYF. CDR3 coding DNA: TGCGCCAGCAGCCCGGGACAGAACTACGAGCAGTACTTC. The chain combines TRBV5-1 with TRBJ2-7; 7 bases are a match to TRBD1. The CDR3 extends over 13 amino acids. From germline, CDR1 is SGHRS and CDR2 YFSETQ. V dropped 4 bases and J dropped 3; count of bases not matched to a gene: 4.

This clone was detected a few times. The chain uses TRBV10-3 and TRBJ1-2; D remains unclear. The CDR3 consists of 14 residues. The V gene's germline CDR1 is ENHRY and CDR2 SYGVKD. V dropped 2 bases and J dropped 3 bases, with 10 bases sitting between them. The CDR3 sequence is CAISEEGSDYGYTF. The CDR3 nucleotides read TGTGCCATCAGTGAGGAGGGTTCGGACTATGGCTACACCTTC.

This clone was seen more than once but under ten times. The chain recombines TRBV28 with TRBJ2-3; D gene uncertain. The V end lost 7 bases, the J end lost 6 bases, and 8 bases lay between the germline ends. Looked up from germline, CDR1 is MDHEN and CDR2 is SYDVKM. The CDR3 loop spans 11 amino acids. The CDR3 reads CASTSQDTQYF. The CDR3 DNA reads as TGTGCCAGCACATCGCAGGATACGCAGTATTTT. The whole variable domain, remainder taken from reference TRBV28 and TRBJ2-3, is DVKVTQSSRYLVKRTGEKVFLECVQDMDHENMFWYRQDPGLGLRLIYFSYDVKMKEKGDIPEGYSVSREKKERFSLILESASTNQTSMYLCASTSQDTQYFGPGTRLTVL.